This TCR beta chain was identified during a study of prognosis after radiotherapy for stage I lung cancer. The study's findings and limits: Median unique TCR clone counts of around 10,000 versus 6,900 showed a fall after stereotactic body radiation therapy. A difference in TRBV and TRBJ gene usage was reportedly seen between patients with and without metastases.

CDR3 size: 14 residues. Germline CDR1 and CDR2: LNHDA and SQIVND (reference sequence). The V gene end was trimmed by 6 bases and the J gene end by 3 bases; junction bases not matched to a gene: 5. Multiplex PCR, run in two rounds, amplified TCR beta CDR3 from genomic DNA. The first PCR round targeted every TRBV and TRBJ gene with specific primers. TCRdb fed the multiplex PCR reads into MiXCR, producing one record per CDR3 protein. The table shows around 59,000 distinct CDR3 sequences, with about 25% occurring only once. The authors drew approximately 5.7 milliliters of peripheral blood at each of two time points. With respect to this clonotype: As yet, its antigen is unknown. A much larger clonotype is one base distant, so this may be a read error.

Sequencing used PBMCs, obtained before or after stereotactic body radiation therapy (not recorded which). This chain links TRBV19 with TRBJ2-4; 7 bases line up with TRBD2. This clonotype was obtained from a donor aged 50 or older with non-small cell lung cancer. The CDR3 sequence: CASSSRGVKNIQYF. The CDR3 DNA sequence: TGTGCCAGTAGCTCCCGGGGGGTCAAAAACATTCAGTACTTC.